One and the same sample provided the 27 T cell receptor beta chains below, sequenced in a study of human T cells and chemical hapten exposure. Noted time point: patch test 3, about 24 weeks after DPC sensitization. Specified treatment: therapeutic diphenylcyclopropenone sensitization with weekly scalp DPC. TCRdb reprocessed the RACE reads via MiXCR and lists one record per CDR3 protein. Found here are more than 95,000 distinct CDR3 sequences, 30% to 35% of them singletons; the top ten hold 2.5% to 3%. Sequencing used whole blood, obtained in connection with sensitization to the hapten diphenylcyclopropenone (DPC). These receptors all come from a man in his forties with alopecia areata. Some clones in this sample may be carry-over from other donors' samples.

This clonotype was counted a few times. The rearrangement joins TRBV6-2 or TRBV6-3 to TRBJ2-1; 8 nucleotides match TRBD2. The length of the CDR3 is 16 residues. Unmatched junction bases numbered 3, after V lost 0 bases and J lost 2 bases. Germline V lookup: CDR1 MNHEY, CDR2 SVGEGT. The CDR3 here is CASSYSSGNPYNEQFF. CDR3 nucleotides: TGTGCCAGCAGTTACTCTAGCGGGAACCCCTACAATGAGCAGTTCTTC.

The V call is TRBV7-3, the J call TRBJ2-7; possibly TRBD2 for D (5 bases). This CDR3 spans 13 amino acids. Trimming shortened V by 1 base and J by 7 bases, and 11 bases separated the two germline ends. Looked up from germline, CDR1 is SGHTA and CDR2 is FQGTGA. CDR3 sequence (DNA): TGTGCCAGCAGCTTAAGTCCGGGGTTAGAGCAGTACGTC. This codes for CASSLSPGLEQYV.

The chain couples TRBV24-1 to TRBJ2-2; D not resolved. Trimming took 8 bases from V and 0 from J, leaving 15 bases between them. CDR3 length: 16 amino acids. Germline CDR1 and CDR2: KGHDR and SFDVKD. The CDR3 loop is CATTSGGAANTGELFF. CDR3 in DNA: TGTGCCACCACCTCCGGTGGAGCCGCGAACACCGGGGAGCTGTTTTTT.

V and J are TRBV28 and TRBJ1-2; 8 positions match TRBD1. From germline, CDR1 is MDHEN and CDR2 SYDVKM. With V trimmed by 8 bases and J by 7 bases, 15 bases remained unmatched. This CDR3 spans 15 amino acids. The CDR3: CASLRPGQEESGYTF. Written as DNA, the CDR3 is TGTGCCAGCCTACGACCGGGACAGGAGGAGAGTGGCTACACCTTC.

The chain joins TRBV29-1 to TRBJ2-4; the match to TRBD2 covers 10 bases. Germline V gene data show CDR1 as SQVTM and CDR2 as ANQGSEA. This CDR3 spans 17 amino acids. The trim removed 0 bases at V and 7 bases at J, leaving 12 bases unmatched. Here the CDR3 DNA reads TGCAGCGTTGAAGATAAAAGCGGGAGGGCCTCTGCGAACATTCAGTACTTC. Protein sequence: CSVEDKSGRASANIQYF.

V usage is TRBV5-4 and J usage is TRBJ2-2; 8 bases fit TRBD1. Germline trimming cut 1 base from V and 6 bases from J; bases unmatched to any gene: 2. This CDR3 is 14 amino acids long. Germline assignment: CDR1 SGHNT and CDR2 YYREEE (reference sequence). The CDR3 coding sequence is TGTGCCAGCAGCTTGACACAGGGGGCCGGGGAGCTGTTTTTT. This gives the protein CASSLTQGAGELFF.

The chain joins TRBV5-1 to TRBJ2-1; D uncertain. Germline assignment: CDR1 SGHRS and CDR2 YFSETQ. V was shortened by 0 bases and J by 9 bases, with 13 bases between the two germline ends. The CDR3 runs to 14 residues. The chain's CDR3 is CASSLDLAEVEQFF. The CDR3 DNA reads TGCGCCAGCAGCTTGGATCTCGCAGAGGTTGAGCAGTTCTTC.

This clonotype has just a few counts. The rearrangement uses TRBV7-8 and TRBJ2-1, with D perhaps TRBD2 (5 bases). Trimming pared 2 bases from V and 8 bases from J, leaving 7 bases between. The CDR3 totals 12 residues. CDR1 and CDR2 from the germline V gene are SGHVS and FQNEAQ. As DNA, the CDR3 is TGTGCCAGCAGCTTACGGGGATATGAGCAGTTCTTC. Residues: CASSLRGYEQFF.

The chain uses TRBV7-6 and TRBJ2-1, with a tentative D call TRBD2 (7 bases). V was cut by 7 bases and J by 9 bases, with 19 bases left in between. Germline CDR1 and CDR2: SGHVS and FNYEAQ. The CDR3 consists of 14 residues. CDR3 in DNA: TGTGCCAGCACCCCCGGTGGGGGGGCTAGTGAGCAGTTCTTC. Residues: CASTPGGGASEQFF.

This clonotype has just a few counts. The chain links TRBV27 to TRBJ2-1; 11 bases are a match to TRBD2. CDR1 MNHEY and CDR2 SMNVEV come from the germline V gene (reference sequence). The CDR3 loop spans 17 amino acids. V lost 1 base to trimming and J lost 8 bases; unmatched junction nucleotides: 10. The CDR3 nucleotides read TGTGCCAGCAGTTTATGGGGGACTAGCGGTGATTCTGATGAGCAGTTCTTC. Its protein product is CASSLWGTSGDSDEQFF.

The chain is built from TRBV6-5 and TRBJ1-2; 8 positions agree with TRBD1. In germline, CDR1 is MNHEY, CDR2 SVGAGI. This CDR3 has 18 amino acids. J gave up 8 bases and V 0 bases, and 17 bases lay outside the gene matches. The CDR3 here is CASSYSTRGSGQGGGYTF. CDR3 coding DNA: TGTGCCAGCAGTTACTCTACGAGAGGATCTGGACAGGGAGGCGGCTACACCTTC.

This chain links TRBV5-6 with TRBJ2-2, with TRBD2 identical over 10 bases. Germline V gene lookup returns CDR1 SGHDT and CDR2 YYEEEE. The trim removed 3 bases at V and 5 bases at J, leaving 13 bases unmatched. CDR3 length equals 18 residues. The CDR3: CASSSEREGRGRTGELFF. CDR3 in DNA: TGTGCCAGCAGCTCGGAGCGGGAGGGCCGAGGGAGAACCGGGGAGCTGTTTTTT. The whole variable domain, filled in from reference TRBV5-6 and TRBJ2-2, reads DAGVTQSPTHLIKTRGQQVTLRCSPKSGHDTVSWYQQALGQGPQFIFQYYEEEERQRGNFPDRFSGHQFPNYSSELNVNALLLGDSALYLCASSSEREGRGRTGELFFGEGSRLTVL.

The V call is TRBV6-6, the J call TRBJ1-2; D is possibly TRBD1 (6 bases). The CDR3 is 14 amino acids. The V end lost 2 bases, the J end lost 5 bases, and 12 bases lay between the germline ends. From germline, CDR1 is MNHNY and CDR2 SVGAGI (reference sequence). This CDR3 reads CASSYGTGRYGYTF. The CDR3 bases are TGTGCCAGCAGTTACGGTACAGGGAGGTATGGCTACACCTTC.

The J gene is TRBJ2-3, the V gene TRBV7-2; D is possibly TRBD1 or TRBD2 (5 bases each). Germline lookup yields CDR1 SGHTA and CDR2 FQGNSA. V gave up 7 bases and J gave up 2 bases, with 16 bases separating them. This CDR3 is built from 15 residues. The CDR3 is CASTLSGTDTDTQYF. CDR3 nucleotides: TGTGCCAGCACCCTTAGTGGGACGGACACAGATACGCAGTATTTT.

This chain joins TRBV20-1 and TRBJ2-3; TRBD1 matches 9 bases. The CDR3 extends over 12 amino acids. Germline CDR1 reads DFQATT; CDR2 reads SNEGSKA (reference sequence). CDR3 amino acids: CTGGQGIDTQYF. CDR3 coding DNA: TGCACCGGAGGACAGGGGATAGATACGCAGTATTTT.

The rearrangement joins TRBV5-1 to TRBJ2-5; the D gene could be TRBD1 or TRBD2 (5 bases each). There are 16 residues in the CDR3. Trimming removed 4 bases at V and 5 bases at J, with 21 bases between. Germline V lookup: CDR1 SGHRS, CDR2 YFSETQ. DNA of the CDR3: TGCGCCAGCAGCGGTCAGGGAGCCCCTGGGATGGAGACCCAGTACTTC. Translated: CASSGQGAPGMETQYF.

This rearrangement joins TRBV29-1 to TRBJ2-7; D unclear. The CDR3 is 14 residues long. Trimming stripped 3 bases from V and 6 bases from J, with 18 bases between. Germline V gene data show CDR1 as SQVTM and CDR2 as ANQGSEA. In nucleotides, the CDR3 is TGCAGCGTTGACGACACGACGGGCAGGTTCGAGCAGTACTTC. Its translation is CSVDDTTGRFEQYF.

This clonotype was counted only a few times. The chain has TRBV12-3 or TRBV12-4 and TRBJ2-1; D unresolved. The V end lost 3 bases, the J end lost 0 bases, and 9 bases lay between the germline ends. This CDR3 region has 15 residues. The CDR3 DNA reads TGTGCCAGCAGTTTCGCCCCGAGCTCCTACAATGAGCAGTTCTTC. This translates into CASSFAPSSYNEQFF.

The chain combines TRBV6-5 with TRBJ1-1, with a tentative D call TRBD1 (6 bases). The germline V gene encodes CDR1 MNHEY and CDR2 SVGAGI. The CDR3 has 11 amino acids. V lost 5 bases to trimming and J lost 10 bases, with 11 bases between them. The CDR3 protein is CASSRRGIAFF. CDR3 sequence (DNA): TGTGCCAGCAGTCGCAGGGGCATAGCTTTCTTT.

The rearrangement links TRBV18 to TRBJ1-5; D is unresolved. This CDR3 has 13 residues. V shed 2 bases and J shed 4 bases, with 6 bases lying between them. In germline, CDR1 is KGHSH, CDR2 LQKENI. The CDR3 region has the DNA TGTGCCAGCTCACCAGGGGAAAATCAGCCCCAGCATTTT. Translation: CASSPGENQPQHF.

The V call is TRBV29-1, the J call TRBJ2-5; 7 bases are a match to TRBD2. The trim removed 4 bases at V and 2 bases at J, leaving 7 bases unmatched. In germline, CDR1 is SQVTM, CDR2 ANQGSEA. The CDR3 is 14 residues long. CDR3 region: CSVGLTGGQETQYF. DNA for the CDR3: TGCAGCGTTGGTCTTACGGGGGGACAAGAGACCCAGTACTTC.

This clonotype was seen many times. The V call is TRBV4-1, the J call TRBJ1-2, with D possibly TRBD1 on 6 matching bases. V shed 1 base and J shed 2 bases, with 20 bases lying between them. Germline V gives CDR1 MGHRA, CDR2 YSYEKL. CDR3 length: 18 residues. CDR3 DNA: TGCGCCAGCAGCCAAGGACACCAGGACAGCTTCTTCAACTATGGCTACACCTTC. Encoded protein: CASSQGHQDSFFNYGYTF.

The chain uses TRBV11-2 and TRBJ2-7; D gene ambiguous. CDR1 and CDR2 from the germline V gene are SGHAT and FQNNGV. The length of the CDR3 is 14 residues. V lost 6 bases and J 3 bases, leaving 15 bases between the germline ends. The CDR3 DNA is TGTGCCAGCAGAGGAGCCGGTGTCCTCTACGAGCAGTACTTC. Its protein product is CASRGAGVLYEQYF.

The chain couples TRBV20-1 to TRBJ1-1; TRBD1 aligns across 7 bases. Germline values: CDR1 DFQATT, CDR2 SNEGSKA (reference sequence). This CDR3 has 14 residues. Trimming at V came to 1 base and at J to 0 bases, leaving 2 bases not matched to a gene. The CDR3 DNA reads TGCAGTGCTAGAGTAGGGGGCCTGAACACTGAAGCTTTCTTT. Amino acids: CSARVGGLNTEAFF.

The V call is TRBV5-1, the J call TRBJ1-1; a weak D match, TRBD1 (5 bases). The length of the CDR3 is 16 residues. V lost 2 bases to trimming and J lost 4 bases, with 18 bases between them. CDR1 is SGHRS, CDR2 YFSETQ, per germline. This CDR3 is CASSFSGSSGATEAFF. CDR3 sequence (DNA): TGCGCCAGCAGCTTTTCGGGCTCGAGTGGGGCCACTGAAGCTTTCTTT.

This chain joins TRBV12-3 or TRBV12-4 and TRBJ2-3; 7 bases are shared with TRBD1. The CDR3 loop spans 14 amino acids. The junction had 7 bases not matched to a gene; V was cut back by 7 bases and J by 3 bases. DNA of the CDR3: TGTGCCAGCACCCACAGGGGTGGGACAGATACGCAGTATTTT. Translated: CASTHRGGTDTQYF.

The V gene is TRBV20-1, the J gene TRBJ2-7; 7 nucleotides line up with TRBD1. The J segment lost 3 bases and the V segment lost 3 bases, leaving 8 bases of the junction unmatched. The CDR3 is made up of 14 amino acids. In germline, CDR1 is DFQATT, CDR2 SNEGSKA (reference sequence). The CDR3 DNA sequence: TGCAGTGCTAGTGACACAGGGGCTAGCTACGAGCAGTACTTC. It codes for CSASDTGASYEQYF.